What follows describes a single T cell receptor beta chain. The data were taken from a study of blood T cell repertoires in COVID-19. Some clones are missing from TCRdb's copy, which holds only in-frame ones; the method was immunoSEQ multiplex PCR. The sample lists 330,000 or so clones, 88% occurring once. The receptor comes from a man in his thirties or forties who had recovered from COVID-19. The source material was PBMCs or T cells enriched from blood (not recorded which).

CDR3 residues: CASSDQTSGPSQYF. In DNA form, the CDR3 reads TGTGCCAGCAGTGACCAGACTAGCGGCCCCTCGCAGTACTTC. The chain couples TRBV6-1 to TRBJ2-5; 9 nucleotides match TRBD2. The V gene end was trimmed by 3 bases and the J gene end by 11 bases; junction bases not matched to a gene: 10. The CDR3 extends over 14 amino acids. Germline CDR1 and CDR2: MNHNS and SASEGT.